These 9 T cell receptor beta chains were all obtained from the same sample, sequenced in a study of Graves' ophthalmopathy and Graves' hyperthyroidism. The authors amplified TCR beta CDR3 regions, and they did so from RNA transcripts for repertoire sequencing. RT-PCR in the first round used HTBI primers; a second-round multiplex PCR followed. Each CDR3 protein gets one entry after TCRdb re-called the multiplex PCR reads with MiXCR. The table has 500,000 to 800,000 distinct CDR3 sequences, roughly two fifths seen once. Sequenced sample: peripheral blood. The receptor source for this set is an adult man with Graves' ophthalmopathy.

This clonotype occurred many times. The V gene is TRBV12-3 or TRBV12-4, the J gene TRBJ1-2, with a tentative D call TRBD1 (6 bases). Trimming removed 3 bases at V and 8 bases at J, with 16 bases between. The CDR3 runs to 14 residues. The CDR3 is CASSLRGRGSGYTF. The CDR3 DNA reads TGTGCCAGCAGTTTGCGGGGGCGGGGAAGCGGCTACACCTTC.

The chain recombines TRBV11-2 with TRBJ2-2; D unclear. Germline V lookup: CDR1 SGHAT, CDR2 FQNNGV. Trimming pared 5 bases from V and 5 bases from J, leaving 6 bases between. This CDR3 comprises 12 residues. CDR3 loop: CASSGWTGELFF. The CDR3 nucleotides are TGTGCCAGCAGCGGGTGGACCGGGGAGCTGTTTTTT.

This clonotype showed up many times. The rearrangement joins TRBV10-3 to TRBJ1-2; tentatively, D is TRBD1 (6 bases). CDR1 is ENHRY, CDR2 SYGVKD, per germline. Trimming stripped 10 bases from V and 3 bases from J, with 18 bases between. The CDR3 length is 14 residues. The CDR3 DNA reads TGTGCCACCTACAGGGTCGGGGGGGACTATGGCTACACCTTC. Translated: CATYRVGGDYGYTF.

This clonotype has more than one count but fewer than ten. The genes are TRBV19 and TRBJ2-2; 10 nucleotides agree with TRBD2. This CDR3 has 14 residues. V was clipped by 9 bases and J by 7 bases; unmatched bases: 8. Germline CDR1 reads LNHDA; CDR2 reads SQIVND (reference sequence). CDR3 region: CASMSGRAGGELFF. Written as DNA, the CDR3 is TGTGCCAGCATGAGCGGGAGGGCCGGCGGGGAGCTGTTTTTT.

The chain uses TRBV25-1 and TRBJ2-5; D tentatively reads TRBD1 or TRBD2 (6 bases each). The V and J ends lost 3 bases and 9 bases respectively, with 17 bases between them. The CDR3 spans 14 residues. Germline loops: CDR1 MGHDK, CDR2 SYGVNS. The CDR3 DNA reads TGTGCCAGCAGTGAGGGGGTTGGGGGGCAGCCCCAGTACTTC. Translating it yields CASSEGVGGQPQYF.

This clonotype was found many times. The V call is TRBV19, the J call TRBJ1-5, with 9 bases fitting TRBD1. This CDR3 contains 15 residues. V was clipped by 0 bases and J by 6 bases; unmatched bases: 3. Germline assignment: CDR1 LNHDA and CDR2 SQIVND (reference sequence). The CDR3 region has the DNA TGTGCCAGTAGTATAGAGGGACAGGGCCTTCAGCCCCAGCATTTT. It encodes CASSIEGQGLQPQHF. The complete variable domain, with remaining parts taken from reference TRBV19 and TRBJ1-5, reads DGGITQSPKYLFRKEGQNVTLSCEQNLNHDAMYWYRQDPGQGLRLIYYSQIVNDFQKGDIAEGYSVSREKKESFPLTVTSAQKNPTAFYLCASSIEGQGLQPQHFGDGTRLSIL.

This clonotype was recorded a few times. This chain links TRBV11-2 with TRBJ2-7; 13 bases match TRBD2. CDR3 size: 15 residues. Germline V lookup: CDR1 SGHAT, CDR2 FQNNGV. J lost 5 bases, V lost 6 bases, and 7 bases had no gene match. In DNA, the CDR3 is TGTGCCAGCAGTACACGACTAGCGGGAGGCAACGAGCAGTACTTC. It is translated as CASSTRLAGGNEQYF.

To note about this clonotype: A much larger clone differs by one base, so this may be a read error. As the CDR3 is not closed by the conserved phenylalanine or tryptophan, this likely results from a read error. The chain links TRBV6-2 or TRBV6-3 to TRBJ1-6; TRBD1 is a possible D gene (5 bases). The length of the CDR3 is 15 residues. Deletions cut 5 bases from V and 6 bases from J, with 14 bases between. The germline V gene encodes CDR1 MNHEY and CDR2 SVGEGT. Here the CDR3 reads CASSAQGDANSPLHL. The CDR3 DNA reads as TGTGCCAGCAGTGCCCAGGGAGATGCTAATTCACCCCTCCACCTT.

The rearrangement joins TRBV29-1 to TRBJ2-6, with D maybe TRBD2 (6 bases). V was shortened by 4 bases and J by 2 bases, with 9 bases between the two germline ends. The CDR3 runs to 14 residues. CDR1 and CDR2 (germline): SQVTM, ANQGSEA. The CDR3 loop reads CSVGGEAGANVLTF. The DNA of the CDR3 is TGCAGCGTTGGGGGGGAAGCTGGGGCCAACGTCCTGACTTTC.